What follows describes a single T cell receptor beta chain. The antigen is undetermined. Study donors comprised healthy, HIV-negative adults devoid of recent acute infection or vaccination. The data are from a study of shared clonotypes between healthy human individuals. Broader study findings: The sole specimen, blood, was sampled, and tissue repertoires likely differ.

Profiled with immunoSEQ multiplex PCR; TCRdb holds only in-frame clones, not every one. The data contain about 680,000 clones, around 72% of them singletons. The receptor was isolated from a woman aged 25 to 45 in good health. The sample comprised memory CD4+ T cells sorted from blood. Noted subset: CD45RA-negative fraction.

The CDR3 is CASSRPAWGTGTEAFF. Here the CDR3 DNA reads TGCGCCAGCAGCCGGCCGGCCTGGGGGACGGGGACTGAAGCTTTCTTT. This rearrangement joins TRBV4-1 to TRBJ1-1; D perhaps matches TRBD1 (5 bases). Trimming shortened V by 4 bases and J by 5 bases, and 20 bases separated the two germline ends. The CDR3 totals 16 residues. CDR1 is MGHRA, CDR2 YSYEKL, per germline.